Below are 26 T cell receptor beta chains sequenced from a single sample in a study of T cell responses to AZD1222 COVID-19 vaccine. TCRdb's table, derived via immunoSEQ multiplex PCR, lists solely in-frame clones and lacks some. The sample has fewer than 150,000 clones, about 93% seen once. The input for sequencing was peripheral blood, taken on day 0 of AZD1222 vaccination. These receptors all stem from an adult in good health.

V and J are TRBV5-1 and TRBJ2-3, with 7 bases lining up with TRBD2. The CDR3 length is 16 residues. V shed 0 bases, J shed 4 bases, and the junction held 8 bases outside the gene matches. Germline CDR1 is SGHRS and CDR2 is YFSETQ. The CDR3 DNA follows: TGCGCCAGCAGCTTGGCTCGGGGGGTGGGTCCAGATACGCAGTATTTT. Its translation: CASSLARGVGPDTQYF.

The chain recombines TRBV7-9 with TRBJ1-6; 8 bases map to TRBD1. The CDR3 runs 14 residues. From germline, CDR1 is SEHNR and CDR2 FQNEAQ (reference sequence). Trimming at V came to 3 bases and at J to 8 bases, leaving 3 bases not matched to a gene. DNA for the CDR3: TGTGCCAGCAGCTTTTCAGGGGGCGATTCACCCCTCCACTTT. Translated: CASSFSGGDSPLHF.

The chain uses TRBV18 and TRBJ2-5; 10 bases line up with TRBD1. Germline lookup yields CDR1 KGHSH and CDR2 LQKENI. The CDR3 length is 14 residues. Germline trimming cut 6 bases from V and 5 bases from J; bases unmatched to any gene: 6. The CDR3 spells CASSWTGGEETQYF. Here the CDR3 DNA reads TGTGCCAGCTCTTGGACAGGGGGTGAGGAGACCCAGTACTTC. The variable domain in full, with the rest retrieved from reference TRBV18 and TRBJ2-5, is NAGVMQNPRHLVRRRGQEARLRCSPMKGHSHVYWYRQLPEEGLKFMVYLQKENIIDESGMPKERFSAEFPKEGPSILRIQQVVRGDSAAYFCASSWTGGEETQYFGPGTRLLVL.

The CDR3 loop is CASSQTTGMNTGELFF. For the CDR3, the DNA is TGCGCCAGCAGCCAAACAACAGGGATGAACACCGGGGAGCTGTTTTTT. This chain joins TRBV4-3 and TRBJ2-2, with D perhaps TRBD1 (6 bases). Trimming took off 2 bases at V and 1 base at J, with 11 bases between the two ends. Germline V gene lookup returns CDR1 LGHNA and CDR2 YSLEER. The CDR3 is 16 residues long.

This clone was observed a single time. The chain recombines TRBV12-3 or TRBV12-4 with TRBJ1-2; D gene unclear. This CDR3 contains 13 residues. Trimming removed 7 bases at V and 4 bases at J, with 13 bases between. The CDR3 is CASTFGVSYGYTF. As DNA, the CDR3 is TGTGCCAGCACCTTTGGGGTTAGCTATGGCTACACCTTC.

The gene calls are TRBV7-6 and TRBJ2-7, with no clear D. The V end was cut by 1 base, the J end by 6 bases, with 13 bases between. The CDR3 covers 14 residues. The germline V gene has CDR1 SGHVS and CDR2 FNYEAQ. CDR3 coding DNA: TGTGCCAGCAGCTTAGGGTTGTCAGGTGCCGAGCAGTACTTC. Amino acids: CASSLGLSGAEQYF.

CDR3 sequence: CASRQKGSSGNTIYF. CDR3 nucleotides: TGTGCCAGCAGGCAAAAGGGGAGCTCTGGAAACACCATATATTTT. The rearrangement uses TRBV2 and TRBJ1-3, with TRBD1 as a possible D gene (5 bases). Between the trimmed V and J ends, which lost 6 bases and 0 bases, there was a span of 12 bases. In germline, CDR1 is SNHLY, CDR2 FYNNEI. There are 15 residues in the CDR3. The full variable domain, completed using reference TRBV2 and TRBJ1-3, is EPEVTQTPSHQVTQMGQEVILRCVPISNHLYFYWYRQILGQKVEFLVSFYNNEISEKSEIFDDQFSVERPDGSNFTLKIRSTKLEDSAMYFCASRQKGSSGNTIYFGEGSWLTVV.

This chain connects TRBV9 to TRBJ1-2; a possible D gene is TRBD1 (5 bases). The CDR3 consists of 16 residues. Trimming removed 3 bases at V and 2 bases at J, with 17 bases between. From germline, CDR1 is SGDLS and CDR2 YYNGEE. CDR3 DNA sequence: TGTGCCAGCAGCGCTGACTTGAGGGGCGTCAACTATGGCTACACCTTC. This codes for CASSADLRGVNYGYTF. Looking up the rest from reference TRBV9 and TRBJ1-2 gives the full variable domain: DSGVTQTPKHLITATGQRVTLRCSPRSGDLSVYWYQQSLDQGLQFLIQYYNGEERAKGNILERFSAQQFPDLHSELNLSSLELGDSALYFCASSADLRGVNYGYTFGSGTRLTVV.

The chain has TRBV7-3 and TRBJ2-3; a weak D match, TRBD1 (6 bases). The CDR3 runs 15 residues. Germline loops: CDR1 SGHTA, CDR2 FQGTGA. V was clipped by 2 bases and J by 2 bases, with 11 bases between them. The CDR3 region is CASSLGQSFTDTQYF. The CDR3 DNA sequence: TGTGCCAGCAGCTTAGGACAGAGCTTCACAGATACGCAGTATTTT.

This clone was detected only a few times. This chain joins TRBV6-4 and TRBJ2-7, with TRBD1 identical over 9 bases. Germline values: CDR1 MRHNA, CDR2 SNTAGT. This CDR3 comprises 16 residues. Trimming took 0 bases from V and 3 from J; bases not matched to a gene: 6. This CDR3 is CASSDSQGAHVYEQYF. DNA for the CDR3: TGTGCCAGCAGTGACTCACAGGGGGCGCACGTCTACGAGCAGTACTTC.

In its sample, this clone was seen once. This chain joins TRBV4-3 and TRBJ2-2; 9 nucleotides line up with TRBD2. The germline V gene encodes CDR1 LGHNA and CDR2 YSLEER. The V and J ends lost 4 bases and 6 bases, in that order; junction bases with no gene match: 9. The CDR3 is made up of 16 amino acids. The CDR3 reads CASSLGGGARAGELFF. The DNA of the CDR3 is TGCGCCAGCAGCCTCGGCGGGGGGGCCAGGGCCGGGGAGCTGTTTTTT.

This chain uses TRBV5-1 with TRBJ2-7, with 7 bases aligning to TRBD2. The CDR3 consists of 14 residues. The V gene end was trimmed by 1 base and the J gene end by 7 bases; junction bases not matched to a gene: 8. CDR1 and CDR2 (germline): SGHRS, YFSETQ. CDR3 sequence reads: CASSLHREAKEQYF. As DNA, the CDR3 is TGCGCCAGCAGCTTGCACCGGGAGGCGAAGGAGCAGTACTTC.

This sequence joins TRBV4-1 and TRBJ2-7; 8 bases map to TRBD2. Germline V CDR1 and CDR2: MGHRA, YSYEKL. After removal of 1 base from V and 2 bases from J, the junction contained 7 bases not matched to a gene. This CDR3 contains 16 residues. The DNA of the CDR3 is TGCGCCAGCAGCCAAGGGGTAGCGGGACTTCCCTACGAGCAGTACTTC. Its protein product is CASSQGVAGLPYEQYF.

The V gene is TRBV29-1, the J gene TRBJ1-4; D ambiguous. CDR1 and CDR2 (germline): SQVTM, ANQGSEA. Trimming stripped 8 bases from V and 5 bases from J, with 9 bases between. The length of the CDR3 is 11 residues. The CDR3 is CSLLENEKLFF. The CDR3 bases are TGCAGCCTCCTAGAAAATGAAAAACTGTTTTTT.

The gene calls are TRBV7-2 and TRBJ2-5; 7 positions agree with TRBD2. Unmatched junction bases numbered 14, after V lost 3 bases and J lost 1 base. CDR1 and CDR2 from the germline V gene are SGHTA and FQGNSA. CDR3 length: 18 amino acids. CDR3 region: CASSLNSPAGNVQETQYF. The CDR3 bases are TGTGCCAGCAGCTTGAATTCCCCAGCGGGGAATGTCCAAGAGACCCAGTACTTC. The whole variable domain, filled in from reference TRBV7-2 and TRBJ2-5, reads GAGVSQSPSNKVTEKGKDVELRCDPISGHTALYWYRQSLGQGLEFLIYFQGNSAPDKSGLPSDRFSAERTGGSVSTLTIQRTQQEDSAVYLCASSLNSPAGNVQETQYFGPGTRLLVL.

The chain carries TRBV19 and TRBJ2-3; D perhaps matches TRBD2 (6 bases). Germline CDR1 is LNHDA and CDR2 is SQIVND (reference sequence). There are 16 residues in the CDR3. Trimming stripped 3 bases from V and 2 bases from J, with 15 bases between. CDR3 nucleotides: TGTGCCAGTAGTATTCTGGGAGGCGCCTTCACAGATACGCAGTATTTT. It specifies CASSILGGAFTDTQYF.

The gene calls are TRBV10-1 and TRBJ2-3; 9 positions agree with TRBD1. Germline loops: CDR1 WNHNN, CDR2 SYGVQD (reference sequence). Trimming at V came to 8 bases and at J to 4 bases, leaving 4 bases not matched to a gene. The length of the CDR3 is 13 residues. CDR3 residues: CASGQGIPDTQYF. The CDR3 nucleotides read TGCGCCAGCGGACAGGGGATCCCAGATACGCAGTATTTT.

V and J are TRBV10-3 and TRBJ1-5; TRBD1 aligns across 8 bases. This CDR3 is built from 15 residues. CDR1 ENHRY and CDR2 SYGVKD come from the germline V gene. Trimming took 6 bases from V and 1 from J; bases not matched to a gene: 5. The CDR3 coding sequence is TGTGCCATCAGCGGACAGGGAGGGAGCAATCAGCCCCAGCATTTT. Its protein product is CAISGQGGSNQPQHF.

The V and J genes are TRBV11-2 and TRBJ1-2; a weak D match, TRBD1 (5 bases). V shed 1 base and J shed 4 bases, with 7 bases lying between them. The CDR3 extends over 13 amino acids. The germline gives CDR1 SGHAT, CDR2 FQNNGV. The CDR3, as DNA: TGTGCCAGCAGCTTAGGGGGCCTCTATGGCTACACCTTC. Translating it yields CASSLGGLYGYTF.

The chain uses TRBV9 and TRBJ2-1; 10 bases fit TRBD2. Germline CDR1 reads SGDLS; CDR2 reads YYNGEE. The V gene end was trimmed by 2 bases and the J gene end by 6 bases; junction bases not matched to a gene: 11. This CDR3 is 17 amino acids long. CDR3 protein: CASSVELTSGVLNEQFF. DNA of the CDR3: TGTGCCAGCAGCGTCGAATTAACTAGCGGGGTACTCAATGAGCAGTTCTTC.

This sequence joins TRBV19 and TRBJ2-7; TRBD1 matches at 9 bases. CDR3 length equals 14 residues. The germline V gene encodes CDR1 LNHDA and CDR2 SQIVND (reference sequence). The V segment lost 3 bases and the J segment 2 bases; nucleotides outside the gene matches: 2. Here the CDR3 DNA reads TGTGCCAGTAGTATTGGGACAGGGACCTACGAGCAGTACTTC. It codes for CASSIGTGTYEQYF.

The chain employs TRBV11-3 and TRBJ2-1; D gene ambiguous. V lost 4 bases to trimming and J lost 10 bases, with 11 bases between them. This CDR3 has 12 residues. Germline assignment: CDR1 SGHNT and CDR2 YENEEA. DNA for the CDR3: TGTGCCAGCAGCTCTAGTGCTGGCGAGCAGTTCTTC. Its translation: CASSSSAGEQFF.

The chain couples TRBV2 to TRBJ2-2; D ambiguous. The CDR3 has 14 residues. V was trimmed by 1 base and J by 5 bases, leaving 8 bases between them. The germline gives CDR1 SNHLY, CDR2 FYNNEI. The CDR3: CASSEGPVTGELFF. The CDR3 region has the DNA TGTGCCAGCAGTGAAGGGCCAGTAACCGGGGAGCTGTTTTTT.

The chain employs TRBV27 and TRBJ1-5; D remains unclear. This CDR3 region has 13 residues. V lost 5 bases, J lost 2 bases, and 7 bases lay in between. Germline CDR1 and CDR2: MNHEY and SMNVEV (reference sequence). This CDR3 is CASSPSGNQPQHF. The CDR3 nucleotides are TGTGCCAGCAGTCCCTCCGGCAATCAGCCCCAGCATTTT.

The V and J genes are TRBV30 and TRBJ2-2, with a weak D call TRBD2 (5 bases). Germline lookup yields CDR1 GTSNPN and CDR2 SVGIG (reference sequence). The CDR3 extends over 13 amino acids. V was clipped by 0 bases and J by 7 bases, with 9 bases between them. The CDR3 nucleotides are TGTGCCTGGAGTGTATTCGGGGACGGGGAGCTGTTTTTT. It codes for CAWSVFGDGELFF.

The rearrangement uses TRBV19 and TRBJ2-7, with D perhaps being TRBD1 or TRBD2 (5 bases each). V lost 4 bases and J 1 base, leaving 11 bases between the germline ends. Germline CDR1 reads LNHDA; CDR2 reads SQIVND (reference sequence). CDR3 length: 14 amino acids. CDR3 bases: TGTGCCAGTAGTAGGGACCCCACGTCCTACGAGCAGTACTTC. Amino acids: CASSRDPTSYEQYF.